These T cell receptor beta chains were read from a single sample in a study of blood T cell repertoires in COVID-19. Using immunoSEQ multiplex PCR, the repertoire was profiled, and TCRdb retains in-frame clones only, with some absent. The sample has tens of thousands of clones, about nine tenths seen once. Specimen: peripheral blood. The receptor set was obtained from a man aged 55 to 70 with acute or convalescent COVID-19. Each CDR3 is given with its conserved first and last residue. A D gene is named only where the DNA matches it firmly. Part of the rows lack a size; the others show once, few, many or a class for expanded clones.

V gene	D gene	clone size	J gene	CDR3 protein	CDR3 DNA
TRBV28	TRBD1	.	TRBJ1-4	CASRKDRGRVWEKLFF	TGTGCCAGCAGAAAGGACAGGGGGCGAGTTTGGGAAAAACTGTTTTTT
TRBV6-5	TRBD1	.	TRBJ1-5	CASTTGGPNQPQHF	TGTGCCAGCACCACAGGGGGCCCCAATCAGCCCCAGCATTTT
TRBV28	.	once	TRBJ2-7	CASEGVIYEQYF	TGTGCCAGCGAAGGGGTTATCTACGAGCAGTACTTC
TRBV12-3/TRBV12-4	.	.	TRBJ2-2	CASSFSGRRELFF	TGTGCCAGCAGTTTTTCTGGGCGCCGGGAGCTGTTTTTT
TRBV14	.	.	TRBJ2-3	CASNRFGTTDTQYF	TGTGCCAGCAACAGGTTTGGAACCACAGATACGCAGTATTTT
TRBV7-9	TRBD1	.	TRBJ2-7	CASSYRQGPYEQYF	TGTGCCAGCAGCTATCGACAGGGGCCGTACGAGCAGTACTTC
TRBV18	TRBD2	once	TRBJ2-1	CASSPPGGRALREQFF	TGTGCCAGCTCACCACCTGGCGGGAGGGCCCTCCGAGAGCAGTTCTTC
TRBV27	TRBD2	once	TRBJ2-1	CASSLGVAGARNEQFF	TGTGCCAGCAGTTTAGGGGTAGCGGGAGCCCGTAATGAGCAGTTCTTC
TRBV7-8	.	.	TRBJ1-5	CASSLSQGNQPQHF	TGTGCCAGCAGCTTATCACAGGGTAATCAGCCCCAGCATTTT
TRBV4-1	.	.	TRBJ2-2	CASSFPGELFF	TGCGCCAGCAGCTTTCCGGGGGAGCTGTTTTTT
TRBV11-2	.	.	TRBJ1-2	CASSLDNFSGDGYTF	TGTGCCAGCAGCTTAGATAATTTTTCAGGGGATGGCTACACCTTC
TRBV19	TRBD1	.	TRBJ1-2	CASSNRSGTGYGYTF	TGTGCCAGTAGTAACCGGTCCGGGACAGGCTATGGCTACACCTTC
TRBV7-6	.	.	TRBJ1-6	CASSLKENSPLHF	TGTGCCAGCAGCTTAAAGGAGAATTCACCCCTCCACTTT
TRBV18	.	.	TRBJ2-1	CASSPGRQEYNEQFF	TGTGCCAGCTCACCGGGTCGACAGGAGTACAATGAGCAGTTCTTC
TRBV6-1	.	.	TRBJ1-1	CASSEQPDNTEAFF	TGTGCCAGCAGTGAACAACCAGATAACACTGAAGCTTTCTTT
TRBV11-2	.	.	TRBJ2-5	CASSLAGVVETQYF	TGTGCCAGCAGCTTAGCAGGGGTTGTGGAGACCCAGTACTTC
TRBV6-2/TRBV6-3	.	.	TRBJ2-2	CASSYSGVIGELFF	TGTGCCAGCAGTTACTCGGGAGTAATCGGGGAGCTGTTTTTT
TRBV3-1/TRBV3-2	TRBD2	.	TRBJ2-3	CASSRSGRGTDTQYF	TGTGCCAGCAGCCGTAGCGGGAGGGGCACAGATACGCAGTATTTT
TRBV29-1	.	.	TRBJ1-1	CSVEVGANTEAFF	TGCAGCGTTGAAGTAGGGGCGAACACTGAAGCTTTCTTT
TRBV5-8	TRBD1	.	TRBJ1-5	CASSFSGGRGQPQHF	TGTGCCAGCAGCTTTTCAGGGGGCAGGGGACAGCCCCAGCATTTT
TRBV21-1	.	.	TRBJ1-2	CASSRREGVDYGYTF	TGTGCCAGCAGCCGCCGGGAGGGTGTCGACTATGGCTACACCTTC
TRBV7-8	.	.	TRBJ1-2	CASSLAQRDNGYTF	TGTGCCAGCAGCTTAGCGCAGCGGGATAATGGCTACACCTTC
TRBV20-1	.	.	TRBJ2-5	CSASTGQETQYF	TGCAGTGCTAGTACAGGGCAGGAGACCCAGTACTTC
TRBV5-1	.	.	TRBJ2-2	CASSLGGANTGELFF	TGCGCCAGCAGCTTGGGCGGGGCGAACACCGGGGAGCTGTTTTTT
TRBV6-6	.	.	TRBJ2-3	CASSYSIHGGTDTQYF	TGTGCCAGCAGTTACTCGATTCACGGAGGCACAGATACGCAGTATTTT
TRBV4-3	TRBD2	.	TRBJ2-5	CASSQDFAGESKTQYF	TGCGCCAGCAGCCAAGACTTTGCGGGAGAATCCAAGACCCAGTACTTC
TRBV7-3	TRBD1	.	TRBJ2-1	CASSGWGQGAYNEQFF	TGTGCCAGCAGCGGGTGGGGGCAGGGGGCTTACAATGAGCAGTTCTTC
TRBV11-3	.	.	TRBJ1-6	CASSSDSNSPLHF	TGTGCCAGCAGCTCCGACAGTAATTCACCCCTCCACTTT
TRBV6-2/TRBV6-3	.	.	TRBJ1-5	CASTPGLSNQPQHF	TGTGCCAGCACCCCGGGCCTTAGCAATCAGCCCCAGCATTTT
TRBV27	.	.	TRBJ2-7	CASSLGAGLEQYF	TGTGCCAGCAGTTTAGGCGCGGGCTTGGAGCAGTACTTC
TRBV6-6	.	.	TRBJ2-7	CASTRGAFGEQYF	TGTGCCAGCACCAGGGGGGCCTTCGGGGAGCAGTACTTC
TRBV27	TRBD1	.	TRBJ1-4	CASSPRDRRNEKLFF	TGTGCCAGCAGTCCCAGGGACAGACGAAATGAAAAACTGTTTTTT
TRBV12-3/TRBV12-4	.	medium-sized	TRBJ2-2	CASRVAGELFF	TGTGCCAGCCGGGTGGCCGGGGAGCTGTTTTTT
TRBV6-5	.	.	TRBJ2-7	CASSRDGSSYEQYF	TGTGCCAGCAGTCGGGACGGGAGCTCCTACGAGCAGTACTTC
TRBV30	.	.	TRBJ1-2	CAWTAGGANRRGYTF	TGTGCCTGGACTGCGGGAGGGGCGAATCGGCGAGGCTACACCTTC
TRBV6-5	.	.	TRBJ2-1	CASSLRLTEQFF	TGTGCCAGCAGTTTACGACTAACTGAGCAGTTCTTC
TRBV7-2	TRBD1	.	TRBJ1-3	CASSLYGTDGNTIYF	TGTGCCAGCAGCTTATACGGGACAGATGGAAACACCATATATTTT
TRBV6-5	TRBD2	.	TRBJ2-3	CASSPGLGTDTQYF	TGTGCCAGCAGCCCGGGACTAGGCACAGATACGCAGTATTTT
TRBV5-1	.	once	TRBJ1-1	CASSTLTGSNTEAFF	TGCGCCAGCAGCACACTAACAGGGAGTAACACTGAAGCTTTCTTT
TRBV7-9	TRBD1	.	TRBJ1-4	CASSSPGQGNEKLFF	TGTGCCAGCAGCTCACCGGGACAGGGGAATGAAAAACTGTTTTTT
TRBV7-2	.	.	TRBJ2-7	CASSLEGLRTYEQYF	TGTGCCAGCAGCTTAGAGGGACTCCGGACCTACGAGCAGTACTTC
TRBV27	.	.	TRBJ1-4	CASSSQSRDSNEKLFF	TGTGCCAGCAGTTCCCAATCCCGGGACTCTAATGAAAAACTGTTTTTT
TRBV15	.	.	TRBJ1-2	CATSGTGRDGYTF	TGTGCCACCAGCGGCACAGGACGGGATGGCTACACCTTC
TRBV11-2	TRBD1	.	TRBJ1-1	CASRNTRTGGAESTEAFF	TGTGCCAGCAGAAATACCCGGACAGGGGGCGCGGAGAGTACGGAAGCTTTCTTT
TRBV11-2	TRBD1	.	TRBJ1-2	CASSRDREGGYTF	TGTGCCAGCAGCCGCGACAGGGAAGGAGGCTACACCTTC
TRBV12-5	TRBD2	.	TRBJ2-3	CASGLVAGGARDTQYF	TGTGCTAGTGGTTTGGTAGCGGGAGGGGCGAGGGATACGCAGTATTTT
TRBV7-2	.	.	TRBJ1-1	CASSPGSSRDTEAFF	TGTGCCAGCAGCCCGGGGAGCTCTAGGGACACTGAAGCTTTCTTT
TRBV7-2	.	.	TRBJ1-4	CASSGTEATNEKLFF	TGTGCCAGCAGCGGCACGGAGGCGACTAATGAAAAACTGTTTTTT
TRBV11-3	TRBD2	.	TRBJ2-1	CASSRKIAGGSYNEQFF	TGTGCCAGCAGCCGAAAGATAGCGGGAGGATCGTACAATGAGCAGTTCTTC
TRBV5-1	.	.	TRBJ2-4	CASSLKGDQNIQYF	TGCGCCAGCAGCTTGAAGGGGGACCAAAACATTCAGTACTTC
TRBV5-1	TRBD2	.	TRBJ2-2	CASSPGLAGGGAGELFF	TGCGCCAGCAGCCCGGGACTAGCGGGAGGCGGGGCCGGGGAGCTGTTTTTT
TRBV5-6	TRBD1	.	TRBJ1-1	CASSLGLGGVNTEAFF	TGTGCCAGCAGCTTGGGTCTAGGGGGCGTGAACACTGAAGCTTTCTTT
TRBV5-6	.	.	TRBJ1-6	CASSLNRLRDSPLHF	TGTGCCAGCAGCTTGAATCGGTTGAGGGATTCACCCCTCCACTTT
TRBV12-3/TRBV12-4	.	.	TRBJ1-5	CASSLNGNQPQHF	TGTGCCAGCAGTTTGAACGGTAATCAGCCCCAGCATTTT
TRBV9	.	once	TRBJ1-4	CASSVGGTTNEKLFF	TGTGCCAGCAGCGTAGGGGGGACTACTAATGAAAAACTGTTTTTT
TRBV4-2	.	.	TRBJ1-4	CASSPEATNEKLFF	TGTGCCAGCAGCCCGGAGGCAACTAATGAAAAACTGTTTTTT
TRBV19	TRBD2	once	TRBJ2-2	CASSMGGSTGELFF	TGTGCCAGTAGTATGGGCGGGAGCACCGGGGAGCTGTTTTTT
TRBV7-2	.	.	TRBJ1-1	CASSLSSRGNTEAFF	TGTGCCAGCAGCTTATCGTCTCGAGGGAACACTGAAGCTTTCTTT
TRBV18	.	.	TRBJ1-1	CASSQDKNTEAFF	TGTGCCAGCTCACAAGACAAGAACACTGAAGCTTTCTTT